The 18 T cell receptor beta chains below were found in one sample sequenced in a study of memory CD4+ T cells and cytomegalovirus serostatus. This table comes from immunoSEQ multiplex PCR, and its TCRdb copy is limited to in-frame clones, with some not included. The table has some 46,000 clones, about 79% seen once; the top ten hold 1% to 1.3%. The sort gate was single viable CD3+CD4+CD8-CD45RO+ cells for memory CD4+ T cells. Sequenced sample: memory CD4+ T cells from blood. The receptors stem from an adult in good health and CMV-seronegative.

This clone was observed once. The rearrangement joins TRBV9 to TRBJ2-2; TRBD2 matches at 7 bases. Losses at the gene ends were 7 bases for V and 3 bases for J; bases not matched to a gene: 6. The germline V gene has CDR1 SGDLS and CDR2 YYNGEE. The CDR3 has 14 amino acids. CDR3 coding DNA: TGTGCCAGCTCCGGGACTATTCACACCGGGGAGCTGTTTTTT. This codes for CASSGTIHTGELFF.

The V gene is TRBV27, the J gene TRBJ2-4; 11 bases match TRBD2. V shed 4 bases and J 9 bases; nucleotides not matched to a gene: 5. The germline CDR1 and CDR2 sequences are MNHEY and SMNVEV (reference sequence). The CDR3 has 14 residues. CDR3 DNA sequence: TGTGCCAGCAGTTCCCGACTAGCGGGACGCATTCAGTACTTC. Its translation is CASSSRLAGRIQYF.

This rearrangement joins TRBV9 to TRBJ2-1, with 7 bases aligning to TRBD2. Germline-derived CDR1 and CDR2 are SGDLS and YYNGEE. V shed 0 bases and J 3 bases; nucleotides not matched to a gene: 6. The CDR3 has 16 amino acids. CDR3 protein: CASSVVGTNLYNEQFF. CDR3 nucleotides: TGTGCCAGCAGCGTAGTGGGGACTAACCTCTACAATGAGCAGTTCTTC.

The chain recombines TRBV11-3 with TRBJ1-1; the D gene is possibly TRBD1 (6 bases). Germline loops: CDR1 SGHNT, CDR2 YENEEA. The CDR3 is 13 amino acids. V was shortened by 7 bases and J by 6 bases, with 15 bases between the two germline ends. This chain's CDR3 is CASMREGGAEAFF. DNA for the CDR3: TGTGCCAGCATGAGGGAGGGGGGAGCTGAAGCTTTCTTT.

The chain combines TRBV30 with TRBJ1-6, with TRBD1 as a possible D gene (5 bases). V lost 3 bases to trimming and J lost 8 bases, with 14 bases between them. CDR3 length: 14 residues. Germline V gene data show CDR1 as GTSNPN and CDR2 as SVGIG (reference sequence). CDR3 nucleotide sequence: TGTGCCTGGAGCACCGGGACGGAGTATTCACCCCTCCACTTT. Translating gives CAWSTGTEYSPLHF. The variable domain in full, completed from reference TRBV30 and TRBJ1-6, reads SQTIHQWPATLVQPVGSPLSLECTVEGTSNPNLYWYRQAAGRGLQLLFYSVGIGQISSEVPQNLSASRPQDRQFILSSKKLLLSDSGFYLCAWSTGTEYSPLHFGNGTRLTVT.

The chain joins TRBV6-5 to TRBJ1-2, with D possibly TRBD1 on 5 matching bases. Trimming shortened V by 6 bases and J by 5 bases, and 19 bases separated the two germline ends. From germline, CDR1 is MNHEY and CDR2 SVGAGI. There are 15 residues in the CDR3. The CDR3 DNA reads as TGTGCCAGCAGCAACCCCCAGGACAAATTATATGGCTACACCTTC. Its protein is CASSNPQDKLYGYTF.

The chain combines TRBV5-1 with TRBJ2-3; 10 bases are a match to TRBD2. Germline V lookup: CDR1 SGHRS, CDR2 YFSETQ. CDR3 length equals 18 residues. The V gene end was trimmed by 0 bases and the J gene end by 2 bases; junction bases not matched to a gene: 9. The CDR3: CASSLEGPSGSPTDTQYF. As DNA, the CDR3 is TGCGCCAGCAGCTTGGAGGGGCCTAGCGGGAGTCCCACAGATACGCAGTATTTT.

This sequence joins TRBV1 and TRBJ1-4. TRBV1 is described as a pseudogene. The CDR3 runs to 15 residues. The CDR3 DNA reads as TGCACCAGCAGCCGGCCGGGCCCCAAACGGGAAAAACTGTTTTTT. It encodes CTSSRPGPKREKLFF.

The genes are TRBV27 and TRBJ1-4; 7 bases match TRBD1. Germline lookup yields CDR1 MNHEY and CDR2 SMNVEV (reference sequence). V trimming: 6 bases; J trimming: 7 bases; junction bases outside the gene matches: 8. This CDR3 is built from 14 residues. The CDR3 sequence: CASSSGGWGEKLFF. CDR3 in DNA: TGTGCCAGCAGCTCAGGGGGTTGGGGTGAAAAACTGTTTTTT.

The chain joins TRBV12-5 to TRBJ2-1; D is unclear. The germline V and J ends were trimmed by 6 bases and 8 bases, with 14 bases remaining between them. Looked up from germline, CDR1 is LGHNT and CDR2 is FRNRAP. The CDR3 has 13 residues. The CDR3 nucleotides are TGTGCTAGTGGCCAAGAGTCGTTGGATGAGCAGTTCTTC. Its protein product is CASGQESLDEQFF.

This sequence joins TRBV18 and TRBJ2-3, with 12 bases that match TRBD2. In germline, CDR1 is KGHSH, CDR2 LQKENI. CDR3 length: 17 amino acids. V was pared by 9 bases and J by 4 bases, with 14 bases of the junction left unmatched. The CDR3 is CASFFSRTSGKPDTQYF. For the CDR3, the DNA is TGTGCCAGTTTTTTCTCCCGGACTAGCGGGAAGCCAGATACGCAGTATTTT.

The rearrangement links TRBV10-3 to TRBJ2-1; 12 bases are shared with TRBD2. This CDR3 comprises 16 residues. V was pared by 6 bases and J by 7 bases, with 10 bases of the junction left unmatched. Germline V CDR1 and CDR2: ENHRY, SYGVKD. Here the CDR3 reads CAISYSGLAGQNEQFF. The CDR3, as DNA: TGTGCCATCAGCTACTCAGGACTAGCGGGACAAAATGAGCAGTTCTTC.

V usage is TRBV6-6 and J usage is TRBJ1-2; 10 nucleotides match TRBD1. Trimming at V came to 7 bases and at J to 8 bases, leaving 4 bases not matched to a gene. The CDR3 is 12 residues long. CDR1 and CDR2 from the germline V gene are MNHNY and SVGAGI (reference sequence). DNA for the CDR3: TGTGCCAGCACCCGGGACAGGGGAGGCTACACCTTC. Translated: CASTRDRGGYTF.

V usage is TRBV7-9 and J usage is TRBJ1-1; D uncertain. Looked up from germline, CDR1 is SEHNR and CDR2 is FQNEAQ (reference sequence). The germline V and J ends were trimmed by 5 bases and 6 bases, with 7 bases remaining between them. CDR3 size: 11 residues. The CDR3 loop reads CASSQTAEAFF. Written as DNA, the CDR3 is TGTGCCAGCAGCCAAACAGCTGAAGCTTTCTTT.

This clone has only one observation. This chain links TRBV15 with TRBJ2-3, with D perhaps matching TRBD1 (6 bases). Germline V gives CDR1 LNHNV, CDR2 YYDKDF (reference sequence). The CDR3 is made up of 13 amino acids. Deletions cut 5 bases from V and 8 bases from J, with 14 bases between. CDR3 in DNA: TGTGCCACCAGCCGTAACAAAGGGGGTACGCAGTATTTT. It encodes CATSRNKGGTQYF.

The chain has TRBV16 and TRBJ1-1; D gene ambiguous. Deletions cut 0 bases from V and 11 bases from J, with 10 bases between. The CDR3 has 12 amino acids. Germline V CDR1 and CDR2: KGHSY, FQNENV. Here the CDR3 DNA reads TGTGCCAGCAGCCAATCGCCCAACGGGGCTTTCTTT. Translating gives CASSQSPNGAFF.

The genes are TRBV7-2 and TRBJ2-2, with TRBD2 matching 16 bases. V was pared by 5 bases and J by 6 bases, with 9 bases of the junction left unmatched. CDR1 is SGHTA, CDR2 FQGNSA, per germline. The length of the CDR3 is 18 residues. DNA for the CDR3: TGTGCCAGCAGCCTTCATACCGGGACTAGCGGGAGGGCCGGGGAGCTGTTTTTT. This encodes CASSLHTGTSGRAGELFF.

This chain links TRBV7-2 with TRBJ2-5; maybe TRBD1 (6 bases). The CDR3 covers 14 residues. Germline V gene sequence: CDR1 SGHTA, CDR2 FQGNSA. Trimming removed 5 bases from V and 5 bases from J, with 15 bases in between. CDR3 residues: CASSPDRRGETQYF. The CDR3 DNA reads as TGTGCCAGCAGCCCGGACAGACGTGGGGAGACCCAGTACTTC.